This T cell receptor (beta chain) was documented in a study of blood T cell repertoires in COVID-19. Study summary: COVID-19 samples, acute and convalescent, were from the United States, Italy and Spain.

The CDR3 has 13 amino acids. V shed 7 bases and J 6 bases; nucleotides not matched to a gene: 2. Per the original methods: Researchers report that nucleated cell counts were estimated from reference gene primer amplification. The protocol was immunoSEQ multiplex PCR, while the TCRdb copy is restricted to in-frame clones and leaves out a portion. For V, J and clone size, that table is used; D and trimming come from the DNA. The table lists 300,000 or so clones, 91% of them singletons. The sequencing sample was made of peripheral blood. The source is a woman under 40 with COVID-19, enrolled during active disease. The chain employs TRBV12-3 or TRBV12-4 and TRBJ2-1; 11 bases line up with TRBD1. In DNA form, the CDR3 reads TGTGCCAGCAAGGGGACAGGGGGCAATGAGCAGTTCTTC. This translates into CASKGTGGNEQFF.